The rows below give T cell receptor beta chains drawn from one sample of a study of T cell responses to AZD1222 COVID-19 vaccine. Sequencing was performed with immunoSEQ multiplex PCR; in TCRdb, only in-frame clones are kept and a portion is missing. Seen here are 150,000 to 200,000 clones, over 90% observed once, and the top ten hold 3.5% to 4.5%. The sequences come from peripheral blood, collected on day 0 of AZD1222 vaccination. The receptors shown here come from an adult in good health. CDR3s include the opening cysteine and the closing phenylalanine or tryptophan. The order of the fields is clone size, V gene, D gene, J gene, CDR3 protein, CDR3 DNA. The D gene is left open where the match is weak. Rows may omit the clone size; those that give it use once, few, many or a size class.

abundance: NA; v_gene: TRBV20-1; d_gene: NA; j_gene: TRBJ1-2; CDR3aa: CSASRRGANYGYTF; CDR3nt: TGCAGTGCTAGTAGGAGGGGTGCTAACTATGGCTACACCTTC
abundance: NA; v_gene: TRBV6-4; d_gene: TRBD2; j_gene: TRBJ2-3; CDR3aa: CASSDSGLVGSLDTQYF; CDR3nt: TGTGCCAGCAGTGACTCAGGACTAGTTGGCAGTTTAGATACGCAGTATTTT
abundance: once; v_gene: TRBV18; d_gene: NA; j_gene: TRBJ1-1; CDR3aa: CASSPLGVFVKNTEAFF; CDR3nt: TGTGCCAGCTCACCACTGGGGGTATTCGTTAAGAACACTGAAGCTTTCTTT
abundance: once; v_gene: TRBV6-1; d_gene: NA; j_gene: TRBJ1-4; CDR3aa: CASSFQGLTNEKLFF; CDR3nt: TGTGCCAGCAGTTTCCAGGGACTCACTAATGAAAAACTGTTTTTT
abundance: NA; v_gene: TRBV27; d_gene: NA; j_gene: TRBJ1-2; CDR3aa: CASSLFPGSGYTF; CDR3nt: TGTGCCAGCAGTTTATTTCCCGGGTCCGGCTACACCTTC
abundance: NA; v_gene: TRBV7-9; d_gene: TRBD2; j_gene: TRBJ2-2; CDR3aa: CASSMGLAGVVPGELFF; CDR3nt: TGTGCCAGCAGCATGGGACTAGCGGGAGTCGTTCCCGGGGAGCTGTTTTTT
abundance: NA; v_gene: TRBV4-1; d_gene: NA; j_gene: TRBJ2-3; CDR3aa: CASSQEGALASTDTQYF; CDR3nt: TGCGCCAGCAGCCAAGAGGGGGCCCTAGCTTCCACAGATACGCAGTATTTT
abundance: NA; v_gene: TRBV19; d_gene: TRBD1; j_gene: TRBJ1-3; CDR3aa: CASSGPRGQSWRNTIYF; CDR3nt: TGTGCCAGTAGTGGGCCGCGGGGACAGTCCTGGAGGAACACCATATATTTT
abundance: NA; v_gene: TRBV6-1; d_gene: NA; j_gene: TRBJ1-2; CDR3aa: CASSDQSGQIGYGYTF; CDR3nt: TGTGCCAGCAGTGATCAATCTGGACAGATAGGCTATGGCTACACCTTC
abundance: once; v_gene: TRBV10-2; d_gene: NA; j_gene: TRBJ2-7; CDR3aa: CASAFSLEQYF; CDR3nt: TGCGCCAGCGCGTTCTCCTTGGAGCAGTACTTC
abundance: once; v_gene: TRBV4-1; d_gene: TRBD1; j_gene: TRBJ1-2; CDR3aa: CASSQQTGVSYGYTF; CDR3nt: TGCGCCAGCAGCCAACAGACAGGGGTCTCCTATGGCTACACCTTC
abundance: NA; v_gene: TRBV6-5; d_gene: TRBD2; j_gene: TRBJ2-7; CDR3aa: CASSYTPAGGEGEQYF; CDR3nt: TGTGCCAGCAGTTACACCCCAGCGGGAGGGGAGGGGGAGCAGTACTTC
abundance: NA; v_gene: TRBV7-9; d_gene: NA; j_gene: TRBJ1-6; CDR3aa: CASSLELVSYNSPLHF; CDR3nt: TGTGCCAGCAGCTTAGAGCTAGTTTCCTATAATTCACCCCTCCACTTT
abundance: few; v_gene: TRBV6-5; d_gene: TRBD2; j_gene: TRBJ2-7; CDR3aa: CASSYGQTSGGYEQYF; CDR3nt: TGTGCCAGCAGTTACGGGCAGACTAGCGGAGGCTACGAGCAGTACTTC
abundance: NA; v_gene: TRBV24-1; d_gene: NA; j_gene: TRBJ2-7; CDR3aa: CATPKCGLGFYEQYF; CDR3nt: TGTGCCACCCCCAAGTGTGGATTAGGATTCTACGAGCAGTACTTC
abundance: NA; v_gene: TRBV18; d_gene: TRBD2; j_gene: TRBJ2-1; CDR3aa: CASSPPGLAGGGSNPEQFF; CDR3nt: TGTGCCAGCTCACCACCTGGCCTAGCGGGAGGAGGCAGTAATCCTGAGCAGTTCTTC
abundance: NA; v_gene: TRBV29-1; d_gene: NA; j_gene: TRBJ2-3; CDR3aa: CSVRGGEIEAQYF; CDR3nt: TGCAGCGTCAGGGGGGGGGAAATCGAGGCGCAGTATTTT
abundance: NA; v_gene: TRBV5-1; d_gene: NA; j_gene: TRBJ1-5; CDR3aa: CASSLGQSNQPQHF; CDR3nt: TGCGCCAGCAGCTTGGGACAGAGCAATCAGCCCCAGCATTTT
abundance: NA; v_gene: TRBV5-6; d_gene: TRBD1; j_gene: TRBJ1-4; CDR3aa: CASSYLQGGFNEKLFF; CDR3nt: TGTGCCAGCAGCTACCTACAGGGGGGATTTAATGAAAAACTGTTTTTT
abundance: NA; v_gene: TRBV5-1; d_gene: TRBD1; j_gene: TRBJ2-4; CDR3aa: CASSLAATGGDIQYF; CDR3nt: TGCGCCAGCAGCTTGGCTGCAACAGGGGGAGACATTCAGTACTTC
abundance: NA; v_gene: TRBV6-2/TRBV6-3; d_gene: NA; j_gene: TRBJ1-2; CDR3aa: CASSYSYLLINYGYTF; CDR3nt: TGTGCCAGCAGTTACTCGTACCTTCTCATAAACTATGGCTACACCTTC
abundance: NA; v_gene: TRBV3-1/TRBV3-2; d_gene: NA; j_gene: TRBJ2-7; CDR3aa: CASSPGHGRYEQYF; CDR3nt: TGTGCCAGCAGCCCGGGACACGGACGGTACGAGCAGTACTTC
abundance: few; v_gene: TRBV6-2/TRBV6-3; d_gene: NA; j_gene: TRBJ2-1; CDR3aa: CASSYPLNEQFF; CDR3nt: TGTGCCAGCAGTTACCCCCTCAATGAGCAGTTCTTC
abundance: NA; v_gene: TRBV6-4; d_gene: NA; j_gene: TRBJ2-1; CDR3aa: CAPQGEFF; CDR3nt: TGTGCCCCTCAAGGTGAATTCTTC
abundance: NA; v_gene: TRBV7-9; d_gene: TRBD2; j_gene: TRBJ2-7; CDR3aa: CASSSQRGSGSYEQYF; CDR3nt: TGTGCCAGCAGCTCACAGCGCGGGAGTGGTTCCTACGAGCAGTACTTC
abundance: few; v_gene: TRBV5-1; d_gene: NA; j_gene: TRBJ1-3; CDR3aa: CASTEDGSSGNTIYF; CDR3nt: TGCGCCAGCACCGAGGACGGATCCTCTGGAAACACCATATATTTT
abundance: NA; v_gene: TRBV7-2; d_gene: TRBD1; j_gene: TRBJ1-3; CDR3aa: CASSITGGASGNTIYF; CDR3nt: TGTGCCAGCAGCATTACAGGGGGGGCCTCTGGAAACACCATATATTTT
abundance: NA; v_gene: TRBV20-1; d_gene: NA; j_gene: TRBJ1-2; CDR3aa: CSASPPPQGLDGYTF; CDR3nt: TGCAGTGCTAGTCCTCCGCCTCAGGGTCTAGACGGCTACACCTTC
abundance: NA; v_gene: TRBV4-1; d_gene: NA; j_gene: TRBJ2-1; CDR3aa: CASSPGWRGDNEQFF; CDR3nt: TGCGCCAGCAGCCCAGGCTGGCGGGGCGACAATGAGCAGTTCTTC
abundance: NA; v_gene: TRBV28; d_gene: NA; j_gene: TRBJ1-1; CDR3aa: CASSFVQGNTEAFF; CDR3nt: TGTGCCAGCAGTTTCGTGCAGGGAAACACTGAAGCTTTCTTT
abundance: NA; v_gene: TRBV18; d_gene: TRBD1; j_gene: TRBJ1-6; CDR3aa: CASSTDRGAGSPLHF; CDR3nt: TGTGCCAGCTCAACCGACAGGGGCGCAGGATCACCCCTCCACTTT
abundance: NA; v_gene: TRBV18; d_gene: NA; j_gene: TRBJ2-1; CDR3aa: CASSPGHEQFF; CDR3nt: TGTGCCAGCTCACCTGGGCATGAGCAGTTCTTC
abundance: NA; v_gene: TRBV6-5; d_gene: TRBD1; j_gene: TRBJ1-2; CDR3aa: CASRRDREPYGYTF; CDR3nt: TGTGCCAGCAGACGGGACAGGGAGCCTTATGGCTACACCTTC
abundance: NA; v_gene: TRBV3-1/TRBV3-2; d_gene: TRBD2; j_gene: TRBJ2-7; CDR3aa: CASSQVKLAYEQYF; CDR3nt: TGTGCCAGCAGCCAAGTTAAACTAGCGTACGAGCAGTACTTC
abundance: NA; v_gene: TRBV4-2; d_gene: TRBD1; j_gene: TRBJ2-2; CDR3aa: CASSPSEGQGRYGELFF; CDR3nt: TGTGCCAGCAGCCCTTCTGAGGGACAGGGGAGGTACGGGGAGCTGTTTTTT
abundance: NA; v_gene: TRBV7-2; d_gene: TRBD2; j_gene: TRBJ2-1; CDR3aa: CASSRSGTKYNEQFF; CDR3nt: TGTGCCAGCAGCCGTAGCGGGACCAAGTACAATGAGCAGTTCTTC
abundance: NA; v_gene: TRBV3-1/TRBV3-2; d_gene: NA; j_gene: TRBJ1-5; CDR3aa: CASSRRGTSNQPQHF; CDR3nt: TGTGCCAGCAGCCGTAGGGGAACTAGCAATCAGCCCCAGCATTTT
abundance: NA; v_gene: TRBV2; d_gene: NA; j_gene: TRBJ1-3; CDR3aa: CASRRGTTGNTIYF; CDR3nt: TGTGCCAGCAGAAGAGGTACGACTGGAAACACCATATATTTT
abundance: NA; v_gene: TRBV30; d_gene: NA; j_gene: TRBJ2-7; CDR3aa: CAWEGSSYEQYF; CDR3nt: TGTGCCTGGGAGGGAAGCTCCTACGAGCAGTACTTC
abundance: NA; v_gene: TRBV21-1; d_gene: NA; j_gene: TRBJ2-7; CDR3aa: CASSGEDRHEQYF; CDR3nt: TGTGCCAGCAGCGGGGAGGACAGGCACGAGCAGTACTTC